These 3 T cell receptor beta chains came from one sample sequenced in a study of T-cell reconstitution after alpha-beta-depleted transplantation in children. Using unique molecular identifiers, the investigators prepared the TCRbeta library. TCRdb reprocessed the PCR reads via MiXCR and lists one record per CDR3 protein. The sample holds about 500,000 distinct CDR3 sequences, about 33% seen once. The sequencing used PBMCs from the stem cell graft donor, collected from the stem cell graft. Receptors were obtained from a human donor who donated a stem cell graft to a child with aplastic anemia.

This clonotype was observed a handful of times. The chain combines TRBV7-2 with TRBJ1-2; 9 nucleotides agree with TRBD1. V lost 1 base to trimming and J lost 8 bases; unmatched junction nucleotides: 2. This CDR3 is 13 amino acids long. Germline CDR1 and CDR2: SGHTA and FQGNSA. CDR3 loop: CASSLGQGDGYTF. Written as DNA, the CDR3 is TGTGCCAGCAGCTTAGGACAGGGGGACGGCTACACCTTC.

This clonotype was seen a few times. This chain connects TRBV4-3 to TRBJ2-1; 8 nucleotides agree with TRBD2. The germline CDR1 and CDR2 sequences are LGHNA and YSLEER. J gave up 2 bases and V 0 bases, and 3 bases lay outside the gene matches. The CDR3 covers 16 residues. The CDR3 nucleotides read TGCGCCAGCAGCCAAGAAACCGGGAGGGCCTACAATGAGCAGTTCTTC. As protein: CASSQETGRAYNEQFF.

This clonotype was found a few times. The chain links TRBV6-2 or TRBV6-3 to TRBJ2-4; the D is unclear. Looked up from germline, CDR1 is MNHEY and CDR2 is SVGEGT. CDR3 length: 16 residues. V lost 8 bases to trimming and J lost 0 bases, with 17 bases between them. CDR3 nucleotides: TGTGCCAGCCGCCCGGAAAGTGGCCGAGCCAAAAACATTCAGTACTTC. It yields the protein CASRPESGRAKNIQYF.